The 5 T cell receptor beta chains reported below all come from one sample, sequenced in a study of blood T cell repertoires in COVID-19. Here immunoSEQ multiplex PCR was the method, and the copy in TCRdb shows in-frame clones only, minus some. The repertoire holds about 190,000 clones, with approximately 78% as singletons. Sample: peripheral blood. The receptors were sampled from a woman aged 80 or older with active or convalescent COVID-19.

J is TRBJ1-2 and V is TRBV18; 7 nucleotides align to TRBD1. This CDR3 comprises 16 residues. V gave up 2 bases and J gave up 0 bases; unmatched junction bases: 6. In germline, CDR1 is KGHSH, CDR2 LQKENI. The CDR3 DNA follows: TGTGCCAGCTCACCAAGCCGGGACAGAGCTAACTATGGCTACACCTTC. This codes for CASSPSRDRANYGYTF.

The V call is TRBV19, the J call TRBJ1-5; D possibly corresponds to TRBD1 (5 bases). The CDR3 length is 13 residues. The germline V and J ends were trimmed by 7 bases and 7 bases, with 14 bases remaining between them. Germline V gene sequence: CDR1 LNHDA, CDR2 SQIVND (reference sequence). CDR3 in amino acids: CASTLPGVQPQHF. Here the CDR3 DNA reads TGTGCCAGTACCCTCCCGGGGGTACAGCCCCAGCATTTT. The variable domain in full, with the rest retrieved from reference TRBV19 and TRBJ1-5, is DGGITQSPKYLFRKEGQNVTLSCEQNLNHDAMYWYRQDPGQGLRLIYYSQIVNDFQKGDIAEGYSVSREKKESFPLTVTSAQKNPTAFYLCASTLPGVQPQHFGDGTRLSIL.

This chain joins TRBV11-2 and TRBJ1-2, with D uncertain. The V gene's germline CDR1 is SGHAT and CDR2 FQNNGV. V was cut by 1 base and J by 4 bases, with 7 bases left in between. The CDR3 has 13 amino acids. The CDR3 protein is CASSLVSSYGYTF. The CDR3 bases are TGTGCCAGCAGCTTAGTCTCTTCCTATGGCTACACCTTC.

This chain joins TRBV5-1 and TRBJ2-3; TRBD2 matches 8 bases. CDR1 and CDR2 (germline): SGHRS, YFSETQ. Trimming cost V 6 bases and J 4 bases; bases outside gene matches: 4. The CDR3 runs 13 residues. Here the CDR3 reads CASNTGGADTQYF. The CDR3 DNA reads as TGCGCCAGCAACACCGGGGGGGCAGATACGCAGTATTTT.

The rearrangement joins TRBV16 to TRBJ1-1, with a weak D call TRBD1 (5 bases). The CDR3 length is 15 residues. V gave up 0 bases and J gave up 4 bases, with 12 bases separating them. Germline CDR1 reads KGHSY; CDR2 reads FQNENV. CDR3 bases: TGTGCCAGCAGCCAATCGTTCATGGGGGGCACTGAAGCTTTCTTT. Amino acid sequence: CASSQSFMGGTEAFF. Full variable domain (remainder filled in from reference TRBV16 and TRBJ1-1): GEEVAQTPKHLVRGEGQKAKLYCAPIKGHSYVFWYQQVLKNEFKFLISFQNENVFDETGMPKERFSAKCLPNSPCSLEIQATKLEDSAVYFCASSQSFMGGTEAFFGQGTRLTVV.